This TCR beta chain came from a study of identical twins. Germline CDR1 WNHNN, CDR2 SYGVQD (reference sequence). The CDR3 covers 12 residues. V was pared by 4 bases and J by 9 bases, with 10 bases between. Findings and limits, study-wide: The authors noted that invariant MAIT and iNKT cells could partly confound zero-insertion analyses.

TCRdb called the 5' RACE reads again in MiXCR, with one record for every CDR3 protein. The repertoire has fewer than 500,000 distinct CDR3 sequences, more than 20% of them found once; the top ten carry roughly 2.8%. This clonotype was found a few times. What it recognizes is unknown. The same specimen was also included in a second study, on T cells expressing NK-cell markers.

The sequenced material came from CD4+ T cells sorted from blood. The rearrangement links TRBV10-1 to TRBJ1-5; D possibly corresponds to TRBD1 (5 bases). The source of this sequence is a woman under 30 in good health. The CDR3 protein is CASSVTGGPQHF. In DNA form, the CDR3 reads TGCGCCAGCAGTGTCACCGGGGGGCCCCAGCATTTT.